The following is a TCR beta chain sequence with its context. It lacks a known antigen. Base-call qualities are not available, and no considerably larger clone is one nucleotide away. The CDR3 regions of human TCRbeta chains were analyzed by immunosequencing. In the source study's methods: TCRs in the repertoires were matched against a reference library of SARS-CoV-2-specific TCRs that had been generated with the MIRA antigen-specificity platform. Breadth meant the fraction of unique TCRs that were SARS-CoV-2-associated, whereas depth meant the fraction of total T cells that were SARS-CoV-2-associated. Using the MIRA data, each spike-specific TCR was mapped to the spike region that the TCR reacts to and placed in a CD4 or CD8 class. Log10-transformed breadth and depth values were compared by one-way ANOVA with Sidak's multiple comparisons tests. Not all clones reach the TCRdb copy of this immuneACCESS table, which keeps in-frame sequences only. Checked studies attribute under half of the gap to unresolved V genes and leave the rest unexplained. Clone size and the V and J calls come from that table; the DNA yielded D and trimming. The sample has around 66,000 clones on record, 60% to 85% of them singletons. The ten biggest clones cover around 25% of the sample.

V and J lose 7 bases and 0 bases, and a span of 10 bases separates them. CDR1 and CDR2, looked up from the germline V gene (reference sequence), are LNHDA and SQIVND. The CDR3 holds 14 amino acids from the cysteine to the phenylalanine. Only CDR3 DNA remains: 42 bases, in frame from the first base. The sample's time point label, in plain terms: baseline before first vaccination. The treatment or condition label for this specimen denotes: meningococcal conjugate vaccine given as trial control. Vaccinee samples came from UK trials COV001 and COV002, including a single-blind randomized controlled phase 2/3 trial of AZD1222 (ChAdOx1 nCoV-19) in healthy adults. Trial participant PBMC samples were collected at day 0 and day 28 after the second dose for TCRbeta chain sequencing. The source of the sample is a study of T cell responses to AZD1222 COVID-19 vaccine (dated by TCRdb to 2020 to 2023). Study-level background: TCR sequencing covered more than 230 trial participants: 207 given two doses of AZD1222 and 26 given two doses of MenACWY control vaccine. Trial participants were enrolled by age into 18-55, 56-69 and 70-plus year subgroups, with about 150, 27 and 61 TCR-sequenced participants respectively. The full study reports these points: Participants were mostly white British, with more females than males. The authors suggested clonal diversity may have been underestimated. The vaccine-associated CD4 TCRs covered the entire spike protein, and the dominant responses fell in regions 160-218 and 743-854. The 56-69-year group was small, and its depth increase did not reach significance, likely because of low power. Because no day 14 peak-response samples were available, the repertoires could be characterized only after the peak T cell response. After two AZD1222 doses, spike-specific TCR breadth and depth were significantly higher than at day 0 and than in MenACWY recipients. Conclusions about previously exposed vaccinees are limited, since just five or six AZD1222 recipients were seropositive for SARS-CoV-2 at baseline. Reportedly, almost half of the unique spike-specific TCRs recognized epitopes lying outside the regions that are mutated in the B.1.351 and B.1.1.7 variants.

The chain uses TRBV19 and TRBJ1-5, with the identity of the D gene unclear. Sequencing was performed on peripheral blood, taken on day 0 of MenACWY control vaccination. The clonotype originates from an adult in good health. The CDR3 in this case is CASKATGSNQPQHF. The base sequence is TGTGCCAGTAAGGCTACCGGTAGCAATCAGCCCCAGCATTTT.